Each of the 23 T cell receptor beta chains below was sequenced from the same sample in a study of CD8 T cells in Susac syndrome. An input of about 0.5 to 1 ug of RNA was subjected to reverse transcription using random hexamers. MiXCR, run by TCRdb on the immunoSEQ multiplex PCR reads, gives a single entry per CDR3 protein. The sample lists about 140,000 distinct CDR3 sequences, 85% to 95% occurring once. Material: CD4+ T cells from PBMCs. These TCRs come from a human donor with multiple sclerosis.

V and J are TRBV7-3 and TRBJ2-1; 8 bases map to TRBD2. Trimming cost V 2 bases and J 4 bases; bases outside gene matches: 7. The CDR3 has 16 amino acids. Germline V gene lookup returns CDR1 SGHTA and CDR2 FQGTGA. The CDR3 bases are TGTGCCAGCAGCTTAGTTTCGCTAGCGGGTTACAATGAGCAGTTCTTC. Amino acid sequence: CASSLVSLAGYNEQFF.

CDR3: CAIRSGQNYGYTF. Here the CDR3 DNA reads TGTGCCATCAGATCGGGACAGAACTATGGCTACACCTTC. The chain employs TRBV10-3 and TRBJ1-2, with 7 positions matching TRBD1. The J segment lost 2 bases and the V segment lost 6 bases, leaving 3 bases of the junction unmatched. The CDR3 covers 13 residues. Germline V gene lookup returns CDR1 ENHRY and CDR2 SYGVKD.

V is TRBV20-1 and J is TRBJ2-3; no clear D. Per the germline V gene, CDR1 is DFQATT and CDR2 is SNEGSKA (reference sequence). V gave up 3 bases and J gave up 3 bases, with 7 bases separating them. The CDR3 totals 12 residues. CDR3 in amino acids: CSASWGTDTQYF. The CDR3 coding sequence is TGCAGTGCTAGTTGGGGAACAGATACGCAGTATTTT.

The V gene is TRBV7-9, the J gene TRBJ2-1; 7 bases are shared with TRBD2. V was pared by 0 bases and J by 10 bases, with 0 bases of the junction left unmatched. Germline-derived CDR1 and CDR2 are SEHNR and FQNEAQ (reference sequence). The CDR3 is made up of 12 amino acids. CDR3 sequence reads: CASSLAGGEQFF. In DNA form, the CDR3 reads TGTGCCAGCAGCTTAGCGGGGGGGGAGCAGTTCTTC.

The chain links TRBV11-1 to TRBJ2-7; perhaps D is TRBD1 or TRBD2 (5 bases each). Trimming shortened V by 7 bases and J by 6 bases, and 19 bases separated the two germline ends. Germline values: CDR1 SGHAT, CDR2 FQDESV (reference sequence). The CDR3 length is 14 residues. The DNA of the CDR3 is TGTGCCAGCACCAACACGGGGCAGGGCCGCGAGCAGTACTTC. Amino acid sequence: CASTNTGQGREQYF.

V usage is TRBV19 and J usage is TRBJ1-2; D remains ambiguous. Trimming pared 3 bases from V and 7 bases from J, leaving 9 bases between. Germline CDR1 reads LNHDA; CDR2 reads SQIVND (reference sequence). This CDR3 is built from 12 residues. The CDR3 protein is CASSIGHRGYTF. Written as DNA, the CDR3 is TGTGCCAGTAGTATTGGGCACCGTGGCTACACCTTC.

The chain carries TRBV5-4 and TRBJ2-7, with D perhaps matching TRBD1 (6 bases). V lost 4 bases and J 0 bases, leaving 11 bases between the germline ends. The germline gives CDR1 SGHNT, CDR2 YYREEE (reference sequence). The CDR3 runs to 14 residues. Here the CDR3 DNA reads TGTGCCAGCAGCATAATACAGGGCTCCTACGAGCAGTACTTC. Translating gives CASSIIQGSYEQYF.

The gene calls are TRBV18 and TRBJ1-5, with 7 bases aligning to TRBD1. The CDR3 spans 15 residues. V shed 3 bases, J shed 6 bases, and the junction held 8 bases outside the gene matches. CDR1 is KGHSH, CDR2 LQKENI, per germline. The CDR3 DNA reads as TGTGCCAGCTCACCCCAGGGACAGATTGGTCAGCCCCAGCATTTT. This translates into CASSPQGQIGQPQHF. The complete variable domain, with remaining parts taken from reference TRBV18 and TRBJ1-5, reads NAGVMQNPRHLVRRRGQEARLRCSPMKGHSHVYWYRQLPEEGLKFMVYLQKENIIDESGMPKERFSAEFPKEGPSILRIQQVVRGDSAAYFCASSPQGQIGQPQHFGDGTRLSIL.

The chain employs TRBV29-1 and TRBJ2-1; 10 bases agree with TRBD2. With 7 bases clipped from V and 6 bases from J, the junction kept 9 bases outside the gene matches. Germline lookup yields CDR1 SQVTM and CDR2 ANQGSEA. This CDR3 is built from 14 residues. The DNA of the CDR3 is TGCAGCGCACACACTAGCGGGGTTCCCAATGAGCAGTTCTTC. Amino acid sequence: CSAHTSGVPNEQFF.

The rearrangement links TRBV11-2 to TRBJ2-5; D not resolved. V shed 2 bases and J shed 0 bases, with 7 bases lying between them. The CDR3 loop spans 14 amino acids. Germline CDR1 is SGHAT and CDR2 is FQNNGV. The DNA of the CDR3 is TGTGCCAGCAGCTTAAATGACAACCAAGAGACCCAGTACTTC. This codes for CASSLNDNQETQYF.

The CDR3: CSASGLASGVPYEQYF. In nucleotides, the CDR3 is TGCAGTGCTAGTGGGTTGGCTAGCGGGGTTCCCTACGAGCAGTACTTC. The chain uses TRBV20-1 and TRBJ2-7; 9 bases match TRBD2. This CDR3 is 16 amino acids long. Losses at the gene ends were 3 bases for V and 2 bases for J; bases not matched to a gene: 11. CDR1 is DFQATT and CDR2 is SNEGSKA in the germline V gene (reference sequence).

J is TRBJ2-3 and V is TRBV28; 7 bases fit TRBD2. The V gene's germline CDR1 is MDHEN and CDR2 SYDVKM. The CDR3 totals 16 residues. J was trimmed by 1 base and V by 2 bases; bases with no gene match: 6. This chain's CDR3 is CASSLGAGVGTDTQYF. The CDR3 bases are TGTGCCAGCAGTTTAGGGGCGGGAGTGGGCACAGATACGCAGTATTTT. Full variable domain (missing parts from reference TRBV28 and TRBJ2-3): DVKVTQSSRYLVKRTGEKVFLECVQDMDHENMFWYRQDPGLGLRLIYFSYDVKMKEKGDIPEGYSVSREKKERFSLILESASTNQTSMYLCASSLGAGVGTDTQYFGPGTRLTVL.

This clonotype occurred once. The gene calls are TRBV5-6 and TRBJ2-4; D not resolved. The germline CDR1 and CDR2 sequences are SGHDT and YYEEEE. The CDR3 sequence is 16 residues long. V lost 3 bases, J lost 0 bases, and 13 bases lay in between. The CDR3 region has the DNA TGTGCCAGCAGCTCCCGGATTGAAGTAGCCAAAAACATTCAGTACTTC. Translation gives CASSSRIEVAKNIQYF. Full variable domain (missing parts from reference TRBV5-6 and TRBJ2-4): DAGVTQSPTHLIKTRGQQVTLRCSPKSGHDTVSWYQQALGQGPQFIFQYYEEEERQRGNFPDRFSGHQFPNYSSELNVNALLLGDSALYLCASSSRIEVAKNIQYFGAGTRLSVL.

This chain connects TRBV7-6 to TRBJ2-3, with 9 bases lining up with TRBD1. Germline V CDR1 and CDR2: SGHVS, FNYEAQ. The CDR3 extends over 15 amino acids. Trimming took 4 bases from V and 5 from J; bases not matched to a gene: 7. The CDR3 region is CASSYQTGGLDTQYF. The CDR3 bases are TGTGCCAGCAGCTACCAGACAGGGGGACTAGATACGCAGTATTTT.

V is TRBV19 and J is TRBJ1-2, with D tentatively TRBD1 (5 bases). V gave up 7 bases and J gave up 2 bases, with 11 bases separating them. Germline values: CDR1 LNHDA, CDR2 SQIVND (reference sequence). The CDR3 has 13 residues. As DNA, the CDR3 is TGTGCCAGTAACATAAGGGGAAACTATGGCTACACCTTC. The encoded protein is CASNIRGNYGYTF. The variable domain in full, completed from reference TRBV19 and TRBJ1-2, reads DGGITQSPKYLFRKEGQNVTLSCEQNLNHDAMYWYRQDPGQGLRLIYYSQIVNDFQKGDIAEGYSVSREKKESFPLTVTSAQKNPTAFYLCASNIRGNYGYTFGSGTRLTVV.

The chain has TRBV20-1 and TRBJ2-1; the match to TRBD2 covers 13 bases. From germline, CDR1 is DFQATT and CDR2 SNEGSKA (reference sequence). V dropped 1 base and J dropped 6; count of bases not matched to a gene: 0. This CDR3 region has 14 residues. The CDR3 coding sequence is TGCAGTGCTAGAGGGACTAGCGGGAGCAATGAGCAGTTCTTC. This codes for CSARGTSGSNEQFF.

CDR3 region: CASTIPDFQGNIQYF. The CDR3, as DNA: TGTGCCAGCACTATACCCGACTTCCAGGGGAACATTCAGTACTTC. The rearrangement links TRBV2 to TRBJ2-4; TRBD1 might be the D (6 bases). Germline CDR1 and CDR2: SNHLY and FYNNEI. The germline V and J ends were trimmed by 7 bases and 7 bases, with 20 bases remaining between them. CDR3 length: 15 residues. The full variable domain, rest sourced from reference TRBV2 and TRBJ2-4, is EPEVTQTPSHQVTQMGQEVILRCVPISNHLYFYWYRQILGQKVEFLVSFYNNEISEKSEIFDDQFSVERPDGSNFTLKIRSTKLEDSAMYFCASTIPDFQGNIQYFGAGTRLSVL.

The chain uses TRBV30 and TRBJ1-2, with 8 bases lining up with TRBD1. The CDR3 sequence is 14 residues long. Germline CDR1 and CDR2: GTSNPN and SVGIG (reference sequence). With 0 bases clipped from V and 3 bases from J, the junction kept 3 bases outside the gene matches. The CDR3 is CAWSVIRGHYGYTF. The CDR3 DNA reads TGTGCCTGGAGTGTTATCAGGGGGCACTATGGCTACACCTTC.

The J gene is TRBJ2-4, the V gene TRBV3-1; maybe TRBD1 (5 bases). Germline V CDR1 and CDR2: LGHDT, YNNKEL (reference sequence). The CDR3 is 17 residues long. Trimming removed 1 base from V and 9 bases from J, with 22 bases in between. The DNA for the CDR3 is TGTGCCAGCAGCCAAGTTCCACCACGATCGGCTGGGGCCATTCAGTACTTC. Its translation: CASSQVPPRSAGAIQYF.

V and J are TRBV9 and TRBJ2-3; 9 bases are shared with TRBD2. The CDR3 is 15 amino acids. In germline, CDR1 is SGDLS, CDR2 YYNGEE. V lost 3 bases and J lost 2; bases outside the gene matches: 4. CDR3 protein: CASSATSGYTDTQYF. In DNA, the CDR3 is TGTGCCAGCAGCGCGACTAGCGGATACACAGATACGCAGTATTTT.

The chain is built from TRBV3-1 and TRBJ2-3; 12 positions agree with TRBD2. CDR1 is LGHDT, CDR2 YNNKEL, per germline (reference sequence). The CDR3 sequence is 16 residues long. The V and J ends lost 6 bases and 6 bases, in that order; junction bases with no gene match: 10. CDR3 protein: CASRTTSGGPRDTQYF. The DNA of the CDR3 is TGTGCCAGCAGGACGACTAGCGGGGGCCCCAGGGATACGCAGTATTTT.

The chain couples TRBV27 to TRBJ1-2, with TRBD1 matching over 7 bases. Germline values: CDR1 MNHEY, CDR2 SMNVEV (reference sequence). The CDR3 covers 15 residues. Germline trimming cut 0 bases from V and 4 bases from J; bases unmatched to any gene: 5. The CDR3 protein is CASSLSNRGSYGYTF. CDR3 sequence (DNA): TGTGCCAGCAGTTTATCCAACAGGGGATCCTATGGCTACACCTTC.

The count of this clonotype is one. The CDR3 region is CASSLSRTWETQYF. CDR3 in DNA: TGTGCCAGCAGCTTAAGCCGGACCTGGGAGACCCAGTACTTC. V is TRBV7-2 and J is TRBJ2-5, with D hard to call. The CDR3 is 14 amino acids. The germline V gene has CDR1 SGHTA and CDR2 FQGNSA. V was cut by 2 bases and J by 5 bases, with 12 bases left in between.